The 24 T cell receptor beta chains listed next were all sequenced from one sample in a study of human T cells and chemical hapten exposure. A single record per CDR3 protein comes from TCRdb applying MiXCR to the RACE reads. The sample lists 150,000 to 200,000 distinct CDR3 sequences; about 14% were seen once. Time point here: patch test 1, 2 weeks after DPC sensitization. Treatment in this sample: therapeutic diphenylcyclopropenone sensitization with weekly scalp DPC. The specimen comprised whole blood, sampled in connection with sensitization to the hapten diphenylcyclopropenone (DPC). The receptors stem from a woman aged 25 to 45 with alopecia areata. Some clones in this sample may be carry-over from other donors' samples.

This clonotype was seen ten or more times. CDR3 sequence: CASSYSIRTPYNEQFF. CDR3 bases: TGTGCCAGCAGTTACTCGATCCGGACACCTTACAATGAGCAGTTCTTC. The rearrangement uses TRBV6-2 or TRBV6-3 and TRBJ2-1, with a weak D call TRBD1 (5 bases). Germline V gene lookup returns CDR1 MNHEY and CDR2 SVGEGT. The CDR3 is made up of 16 amino acids. The V end was cut by 0 bases, the J end by 4 bases, with 13 bases between.

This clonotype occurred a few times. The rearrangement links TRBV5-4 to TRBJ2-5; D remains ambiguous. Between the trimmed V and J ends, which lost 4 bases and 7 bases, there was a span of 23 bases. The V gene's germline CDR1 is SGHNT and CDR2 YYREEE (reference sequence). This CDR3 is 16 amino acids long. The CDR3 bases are TGTGCCAGCAGCGAGTTCTCGGGCCAGAGTTTAGTGACCCAGTACTTC. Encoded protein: CASSEFSGQSLVTQYF.

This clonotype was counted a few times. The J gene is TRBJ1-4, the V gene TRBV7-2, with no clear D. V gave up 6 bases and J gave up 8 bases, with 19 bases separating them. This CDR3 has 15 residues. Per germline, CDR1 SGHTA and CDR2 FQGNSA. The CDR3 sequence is CASSPGANLGEKLFF. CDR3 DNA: TGTGCCAGCAGTCCGGGAGCCAACTTAGGGGAAAAACTGTTTTTT.

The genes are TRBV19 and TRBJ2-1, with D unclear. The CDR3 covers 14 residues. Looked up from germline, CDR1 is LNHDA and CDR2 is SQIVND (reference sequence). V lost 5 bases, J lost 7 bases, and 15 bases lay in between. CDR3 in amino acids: CASSASHQRNEQFF. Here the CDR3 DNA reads TGTGCCAGTAGTGCCTCTCACCAAAGGAATGAGCAGTTCTTC.

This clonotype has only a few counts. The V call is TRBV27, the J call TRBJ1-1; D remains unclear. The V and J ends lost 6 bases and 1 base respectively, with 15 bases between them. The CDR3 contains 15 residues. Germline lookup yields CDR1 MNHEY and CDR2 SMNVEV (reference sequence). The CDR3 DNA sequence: TGTGCCAGCAGACCCGTCGGGGAATCGAACACTGAAGCTTTCTTT. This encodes CASRPVGESNTEAFF.

This chain's CDR3 is CASSSPGLGATNEKLFF. CDR3 coding DNA: TGTGCCAGCAGCTCCCCCGGACTCGGGGCAACTAATGAAAAACTGTTTTTT. This sequence joins TRBV7-9 and TRBJ1-4; D remains ambiguous. Germline V gene sequence: CDR1 SEHNR, CDR2 FQNEAQ (reference sequence). Trimming removed 4 bases at V and 0 bases at J, with 15 bases between. The CDR3 spans 17 residues.

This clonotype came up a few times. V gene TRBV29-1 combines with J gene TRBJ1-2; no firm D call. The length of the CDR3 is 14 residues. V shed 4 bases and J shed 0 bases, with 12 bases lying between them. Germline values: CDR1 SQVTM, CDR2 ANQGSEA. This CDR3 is CSVALYSSNYGYTF. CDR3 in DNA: TGCAGCGTTGCCCTTTATAGTTCTAACTATGGCTACACCTTC.

The CDR3 sequence is CASSLAELAGEQYF. Here the CDR3 DNA reads TGTGCCAGCAGCTTAGCCGAATTGGCTGGAGAGCAGTACTTC. This chain links TRBV11-2 with TRBJ2-7; unclear D gene. Trimming removed 1 base from V and 7 bases from J, with 14 bases in between. The CDR3 is made up of 14 amino acids. Germline CDR1 and CDR2: SGHAT and FQNNGV.

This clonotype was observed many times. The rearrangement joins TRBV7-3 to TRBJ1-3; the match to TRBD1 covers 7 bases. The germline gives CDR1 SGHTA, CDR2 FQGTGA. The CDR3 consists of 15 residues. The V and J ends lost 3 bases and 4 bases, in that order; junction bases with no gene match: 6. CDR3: CASSFRQGDGNTIYF. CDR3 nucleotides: TGTGCCAGCAGCTTCCGACAGGGAGACGGAAACACCATATATTTT.

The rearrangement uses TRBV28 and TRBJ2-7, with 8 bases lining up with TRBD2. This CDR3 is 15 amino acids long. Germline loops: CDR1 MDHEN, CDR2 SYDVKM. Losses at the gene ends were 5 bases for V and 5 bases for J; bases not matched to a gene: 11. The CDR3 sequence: CASSPSSGSANEQYF. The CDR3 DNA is TGTGCCAGCAGTCCATCGAGCGGGAGCGCCAACGAGCAGTACTTC.

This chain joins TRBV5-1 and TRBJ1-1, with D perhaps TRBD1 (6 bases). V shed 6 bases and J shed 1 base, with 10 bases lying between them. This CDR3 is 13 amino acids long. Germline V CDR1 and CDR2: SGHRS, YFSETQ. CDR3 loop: CASKGGSNTEAFF. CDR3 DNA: TGCGCCAGCAAGGGGGGATCGAACACTGAAGCTTTCTTT.

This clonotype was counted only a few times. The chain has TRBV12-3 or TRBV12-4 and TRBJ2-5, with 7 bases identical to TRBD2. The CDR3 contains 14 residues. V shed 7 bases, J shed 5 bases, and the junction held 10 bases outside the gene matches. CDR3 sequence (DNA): TGTGCCAGCACCGCGACTAGCTTAGAGGAGACCCAGTACTTC. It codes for CASTATSLEETQYF.

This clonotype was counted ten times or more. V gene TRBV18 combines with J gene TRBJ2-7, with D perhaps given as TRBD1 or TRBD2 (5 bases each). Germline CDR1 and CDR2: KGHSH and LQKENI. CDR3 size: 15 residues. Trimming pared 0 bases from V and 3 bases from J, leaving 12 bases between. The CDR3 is CASSPPAGANYEQYF. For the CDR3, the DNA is TGTGCCAGCTCACCACCAGCCGGGGCCAACTACGAGCAGTACTTC. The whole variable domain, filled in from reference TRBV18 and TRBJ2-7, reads NAGVMQNPRHLVRRRGQEARLRCSPMKGHSHVYWYRQLPEEGLKFMVYLQKENIIDESGMPKERFSAEFPKEGPSILRIQQVVRGDSAAYFCASSPPAGANYEQYFGPGTRLTVT.

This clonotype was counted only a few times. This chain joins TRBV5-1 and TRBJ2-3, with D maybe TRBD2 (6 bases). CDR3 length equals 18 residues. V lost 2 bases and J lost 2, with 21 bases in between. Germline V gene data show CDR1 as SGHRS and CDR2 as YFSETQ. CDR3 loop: CASSFTPGVAEYTDTQYF. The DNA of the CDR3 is TGCGCCAGCAGCTTTACCCCCGGGGTAGCGGAGTACACAGATACGCAGTATTTT. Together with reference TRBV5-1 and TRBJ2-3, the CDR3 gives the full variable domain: KAGVTQTPRYLIKTRGQQVTLSCSPISGHRSVSWYQQTPGQGLQFLFEYFSETQRNKGNFPGRFSGRQFSNSRSEMNVSTLELGDSALYLCASSFTPGVAEYTDTQYFGPGTRLTVL.

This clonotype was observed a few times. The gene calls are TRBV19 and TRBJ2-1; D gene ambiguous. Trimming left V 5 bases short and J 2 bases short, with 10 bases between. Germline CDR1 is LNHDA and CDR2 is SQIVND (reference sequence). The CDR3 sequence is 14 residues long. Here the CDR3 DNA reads TGTGCCAGTAGTTGGTCGCGCGCCTACAATGAGCAGTTCTTC. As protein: CASSWSRAYNEQFF.

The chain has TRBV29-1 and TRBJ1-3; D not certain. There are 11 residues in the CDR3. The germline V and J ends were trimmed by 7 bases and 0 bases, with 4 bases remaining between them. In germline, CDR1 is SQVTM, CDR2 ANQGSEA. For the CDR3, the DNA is TGCAGCGGGGGCTCTGGAAACACCATATATTTT. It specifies CSGGSGNTIYF.

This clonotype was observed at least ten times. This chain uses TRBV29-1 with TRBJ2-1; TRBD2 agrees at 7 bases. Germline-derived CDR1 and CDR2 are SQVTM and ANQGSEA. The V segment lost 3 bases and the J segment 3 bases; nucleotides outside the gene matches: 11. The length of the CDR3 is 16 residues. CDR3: CSVDLAGEGFYNEQFF. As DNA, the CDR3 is TGCAGCGTTGACTTGGCGGGAGAAGGATTCTACAATGAGCAGTTCTTC.

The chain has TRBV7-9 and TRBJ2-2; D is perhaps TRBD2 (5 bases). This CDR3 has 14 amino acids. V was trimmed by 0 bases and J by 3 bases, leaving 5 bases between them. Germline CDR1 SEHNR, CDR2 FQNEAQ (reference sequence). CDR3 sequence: CASSLARDTGELFF. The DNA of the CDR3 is TGTGCCAGCAGCTTAGCGAGGGACACCGGGGAGCTGTTTTTT.

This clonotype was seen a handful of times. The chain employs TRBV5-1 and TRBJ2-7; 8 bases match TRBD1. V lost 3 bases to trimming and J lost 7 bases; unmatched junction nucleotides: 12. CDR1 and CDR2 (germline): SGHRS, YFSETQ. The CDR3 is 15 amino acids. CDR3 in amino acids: CASSSGTGSKEEQYF. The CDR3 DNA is TGCGCCAGCAGCTCGGGGACAGGATCCAAGGAGGAGCAGTACTTC.

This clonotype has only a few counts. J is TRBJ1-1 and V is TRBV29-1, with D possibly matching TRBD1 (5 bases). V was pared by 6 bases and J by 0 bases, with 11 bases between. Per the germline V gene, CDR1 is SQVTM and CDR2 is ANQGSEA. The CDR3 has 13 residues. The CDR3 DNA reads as TGCAGCGTGGCCGGGACCGTGAACACTGAAGCTTTCTTT. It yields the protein CSVAGTVNTEAFF. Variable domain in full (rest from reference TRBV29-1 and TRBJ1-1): SAVISQKPSRDICQRGTSLTIQCQVDSQVTMMFWYRQQPGQSLTLIATANQGSEATYESGFVIDKFPISRPNLTFSTLTVSNMSPEDSSIYLCSVAGTVNTEAFFGQGTRLTVV.

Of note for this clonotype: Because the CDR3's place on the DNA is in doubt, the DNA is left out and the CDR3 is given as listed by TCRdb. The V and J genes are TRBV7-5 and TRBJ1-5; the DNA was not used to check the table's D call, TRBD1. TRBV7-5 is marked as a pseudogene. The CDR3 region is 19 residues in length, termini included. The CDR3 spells CISVPEAAGTGDLPQPQHF.

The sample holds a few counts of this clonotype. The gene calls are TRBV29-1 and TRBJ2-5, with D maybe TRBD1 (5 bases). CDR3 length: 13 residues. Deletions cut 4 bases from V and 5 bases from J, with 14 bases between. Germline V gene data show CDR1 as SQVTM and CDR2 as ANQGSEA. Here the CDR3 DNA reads TGCAGCGTTGCCAGGGTAATAAGGGAGACCCAGTACTTC. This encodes CSVARVIRETQYF.

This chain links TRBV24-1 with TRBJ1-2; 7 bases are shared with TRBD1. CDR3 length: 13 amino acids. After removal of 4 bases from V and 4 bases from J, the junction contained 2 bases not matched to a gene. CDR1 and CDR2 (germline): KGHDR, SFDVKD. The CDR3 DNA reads TGTGCCACCAGTGAGACAGGGACCTATGGCTACACCTTC. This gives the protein CATSETGTYGYTF.

The DNA of the CDR3 is TGCAGCGTTGAACAGGGTGTCGCAGATACGCAGTATTTT. Amino acids: CSVEQGVADTQYF. V and J are TRBV29-1 and TRBJ2-3, with D perhaps TRBD1 (5 bases). The V gene lost 2 bases and the J gene lost 4 bases, with 10 bases spanning the gap. CDR1 and CDR2 (germline): SQVTM, ANQGSEA. The CDR3 consists of 13 residues.